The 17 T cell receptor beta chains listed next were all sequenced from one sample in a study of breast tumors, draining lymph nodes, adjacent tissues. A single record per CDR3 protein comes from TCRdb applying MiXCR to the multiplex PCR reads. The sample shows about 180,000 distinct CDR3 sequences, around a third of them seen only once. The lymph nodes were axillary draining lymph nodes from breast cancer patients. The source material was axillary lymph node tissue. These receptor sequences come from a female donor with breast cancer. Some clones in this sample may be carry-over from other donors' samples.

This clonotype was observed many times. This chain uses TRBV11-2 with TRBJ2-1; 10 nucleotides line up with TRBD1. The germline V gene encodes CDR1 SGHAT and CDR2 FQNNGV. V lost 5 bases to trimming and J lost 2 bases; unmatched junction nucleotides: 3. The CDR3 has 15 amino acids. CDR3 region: CASSQGQGPYNEQFF. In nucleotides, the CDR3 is TGTGCCAGCAGCCAGGGACAGGGGCCCTACAATGAGCAGTTCTTC.

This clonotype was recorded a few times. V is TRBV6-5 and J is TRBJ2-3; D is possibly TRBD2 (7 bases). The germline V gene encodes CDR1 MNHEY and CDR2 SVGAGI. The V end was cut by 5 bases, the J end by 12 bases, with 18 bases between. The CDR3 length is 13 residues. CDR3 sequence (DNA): TGTGCCAGCAGTCACTTGGGGGGGGCCCCCCAGTATTTT. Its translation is CASSHLGGAPQYF.

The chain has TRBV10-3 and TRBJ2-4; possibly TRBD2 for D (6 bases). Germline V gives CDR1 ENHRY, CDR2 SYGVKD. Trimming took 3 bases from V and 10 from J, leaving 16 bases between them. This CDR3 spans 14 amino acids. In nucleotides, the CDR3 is TGTGCCATCAGTGACTCGAACCGCGGGAAGATTCAGTACTTC. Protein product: CAISDSNRGKIQYF.

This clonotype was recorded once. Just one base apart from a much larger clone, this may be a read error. CDR3 sequence reads: CASSFLGCGVGGEPQYF. The CDR3 nucleotides read TGTGCCAGCAGCTTTCTGGGGTGCGGGGTTGGGGGAGAGCCCCAGTACTTC. V gene TRBV7-2 combines with J gene TRBJ2-5; D perhaps matches TRBD2 (6 bases). CDR3 size: 17 residues. Germline V gene sequence: CDR1 SGHTA, CDR2 FQGNSA.

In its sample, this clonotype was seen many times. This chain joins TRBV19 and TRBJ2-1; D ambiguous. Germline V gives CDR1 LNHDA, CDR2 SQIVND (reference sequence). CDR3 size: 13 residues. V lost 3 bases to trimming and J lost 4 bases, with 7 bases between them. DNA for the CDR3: TGTGCCAGTAGTATCTCCAGGTACAATGAGCAGTTCTTC. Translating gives CASSISRYNEQFF.

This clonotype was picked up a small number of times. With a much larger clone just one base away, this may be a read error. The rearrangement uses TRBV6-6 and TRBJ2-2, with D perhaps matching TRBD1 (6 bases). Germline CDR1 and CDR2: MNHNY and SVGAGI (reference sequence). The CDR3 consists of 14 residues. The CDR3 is CTSSYAQGTGELFF. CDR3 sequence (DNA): TGTACCAGCAGTTACGCTCAGGGGACCGGGGAGCTGTTTTTT.

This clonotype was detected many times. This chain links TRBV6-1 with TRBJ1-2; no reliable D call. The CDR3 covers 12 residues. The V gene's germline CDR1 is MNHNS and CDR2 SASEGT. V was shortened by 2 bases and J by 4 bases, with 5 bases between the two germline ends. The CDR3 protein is CASSESVYGYTF. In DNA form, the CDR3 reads TGTGCCAGCAGTGAATCGGTCTATGGCTACACCTTC.

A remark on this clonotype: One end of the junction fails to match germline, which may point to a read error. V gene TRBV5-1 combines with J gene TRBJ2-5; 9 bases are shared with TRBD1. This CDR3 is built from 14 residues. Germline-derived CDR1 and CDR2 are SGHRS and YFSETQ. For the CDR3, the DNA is TGCGCCAGCAGCACCACAGGGGGCCAAGACACCCAGTACTTC. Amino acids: CASSTTGGQDTQYF.

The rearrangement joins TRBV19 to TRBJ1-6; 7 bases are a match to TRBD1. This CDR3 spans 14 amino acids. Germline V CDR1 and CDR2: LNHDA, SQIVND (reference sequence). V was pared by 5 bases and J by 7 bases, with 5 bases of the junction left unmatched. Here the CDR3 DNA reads TGTGCCAGTAGTCCGCGGGACAGAAATTCACCCCTCCACTTT. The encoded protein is CASSPRDRNSPLHF. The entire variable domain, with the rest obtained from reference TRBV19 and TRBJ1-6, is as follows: DGGITQSPKYLFRKEGQNVTLSCEQNLNHDAMYWYRQDPGQGLRLIYYSQIVNDFQKGDIAEGYSVSREKKESFPLTVTSAQKNPTAFYLCASSPRDRNSPLHFGNGTRLTVT.

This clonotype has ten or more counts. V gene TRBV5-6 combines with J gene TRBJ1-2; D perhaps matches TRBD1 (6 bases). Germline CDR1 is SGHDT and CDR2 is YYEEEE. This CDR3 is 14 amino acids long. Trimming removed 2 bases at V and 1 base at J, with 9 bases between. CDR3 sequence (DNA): TGTGCCAGCAGCTTCCAGGACAGTAACTATGGCTACACCTTC. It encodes CASSFQDSNYGYTF.

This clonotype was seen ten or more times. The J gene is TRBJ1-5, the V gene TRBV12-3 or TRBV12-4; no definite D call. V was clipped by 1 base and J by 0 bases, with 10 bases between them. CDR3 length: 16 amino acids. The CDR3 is CASSLGSRTSNQPQHF. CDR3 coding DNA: TGTGCCAGCAGTTTAGGGTCGAGAACTAGCAATCAGCCCCAGCATTTT.

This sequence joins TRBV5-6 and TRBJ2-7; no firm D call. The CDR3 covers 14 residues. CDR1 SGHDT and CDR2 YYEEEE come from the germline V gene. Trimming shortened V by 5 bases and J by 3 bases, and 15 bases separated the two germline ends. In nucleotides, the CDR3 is TGTGCCAGCAGTTTATCCGGACCGGGCTACGAGCAGTACTTC. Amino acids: CASSLSGPGYEQYF.

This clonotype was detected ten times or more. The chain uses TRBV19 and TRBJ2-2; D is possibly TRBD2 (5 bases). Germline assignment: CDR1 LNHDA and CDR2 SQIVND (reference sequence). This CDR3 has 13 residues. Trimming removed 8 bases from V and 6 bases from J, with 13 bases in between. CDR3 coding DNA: TGTGCCAGTGTTCTAGCCGCTGCCGGGGAGCTGTTTTTT. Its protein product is CASVLAAAGELFF.

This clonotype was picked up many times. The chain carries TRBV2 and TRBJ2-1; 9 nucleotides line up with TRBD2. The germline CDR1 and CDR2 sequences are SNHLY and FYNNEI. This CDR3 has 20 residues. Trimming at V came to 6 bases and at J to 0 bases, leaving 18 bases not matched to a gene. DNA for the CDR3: TGTGCCAGCAGCCACGTGCGGTCCAGCGGGAGGCCGAGCTCCTACAATGAGCAGTTCTTC. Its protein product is CASSHVRSSGRPSSYNEQFF. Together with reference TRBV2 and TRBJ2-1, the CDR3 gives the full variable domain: EPEVTQTPSHQVTQMGQEVILRCVPISNHLYFYWYRQILGQKVEFLVSFYNNEISEKSEIFDDQFSVERPDGSNFTLKIRSTKLEDSAMYFCASSHVRSSGRPSSYNEQFFGPGTRLTVL.

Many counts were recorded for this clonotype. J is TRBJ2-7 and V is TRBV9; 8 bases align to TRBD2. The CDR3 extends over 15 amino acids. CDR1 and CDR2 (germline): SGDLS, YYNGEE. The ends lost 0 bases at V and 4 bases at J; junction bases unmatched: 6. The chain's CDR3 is CASSVAWGLDYEQYF. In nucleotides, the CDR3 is TGTGCCAGCAGCGTAGCTTGGGGACTAGATTACGAGCAGTACTTC.

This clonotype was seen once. DNA for the CDR3: TGTGCCAGCAGCTTAGCCCCCCAGGGGGCCTGGGAGACCCAGTACTTC. Protein sequence: CASSLAPQGAWETQYF. The chain employs TRBV7-9 and TRBJ2-5; 8 bases line up with TRBD1. J was trimmed by 5 bases and V by 0 bases; bases with no gene match: 8. Germline V gene data show CDR1 as SEHNR and CDR2 as FQNEAQ (reference sequence). The CDR3 loop spans 16 amino acids.

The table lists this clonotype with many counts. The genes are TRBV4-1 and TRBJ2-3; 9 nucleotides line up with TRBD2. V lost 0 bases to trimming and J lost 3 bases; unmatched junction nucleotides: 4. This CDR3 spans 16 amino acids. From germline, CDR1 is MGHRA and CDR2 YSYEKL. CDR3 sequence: CASSQEGLAPTDTQYF. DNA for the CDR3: TGCGCCAGCAGCCAAGAAGGACTAGCGCCTACAGATACGCAGTATTTT.